This is a list of T cell receptor beta chains from one sample in a study of T cell changes during pregnancy in multiple sclerosis. TCRdb keeps only in-frame clones here, not all; method: immunoSEQ multiplex PCR. The sample lists 77,000 or so clones; 85% to 95% were seen once. Source: peripheral blood, taken in the second trimester of pregnancy. All receptors derive from a female donor in good health, enrolled as a control in a pregnancy study. Both conserved end residues are part of each CDR3. Fields, in order: clone size, V gene, J gene, D gene, CDR3 DNA, CDR3 protein. D genes are given only for firm matches. Size values are once, few and many counts, or a class for expanded clones, and some rows have none.

>NA|TRBV30|TRBJ1-6|TRBD1
TGTGCCTGGAAAACCGGGACAGGGTATTCGTTTTCACCCCTCCACTTT
CAWKTGTGYSFSPLHF
>NA|TRBV7-9|TRBJ2-7|NA
TGTGCCAGCAGCTCCCAAAACGGGGTTGCCTACGAGCAGTACTTC
CASSSQNGVAYEQYF
>NA|TRBV19|TRBJ2-2|TRBD1
TGTGCCAGTAGCGAATGGACAGGGACGAACACCGGGGAGCTGTTTTTT
CASSEWTGTNTGELFF
>NA|TRBV7-9|TRBJ2-7|TRBD2
TGTGCCAGCAGCCCGGGGGGAGGCTCCTACGAGCAGTACTTC
CASSPGGGSYEQYF
>NA|TRBV27|TRBJ2-1|TRBD2
TGTGCCAGCAGTTCCCTGACTAGCGGGCCCACCTACAATGAGCAGTTCTTC
CASSSLTSGPTYNEQFF
>NA|TRBV19|TRBJ1-2|NA
TGTGCCAGTCTTCTAACCTCAAAATTTCTCTATGGCTACACCTTC
CASLLTSKFLYGYTF
>NA|TRBV6-5|TRBJ2-5|NA
TGTGCCAGCAGCCCAAGGAGGGCAGAGACCCAGTACTTC
CASSPRRAETQYF
>NA|TRBV5-8|TRBJ2-2|NA
TGTGCCAGCAGCTTGACCAGGGGAGCGAACACCGGGGAGCTGTTTTTT
CASSLTRGANTGELFF
>NA|TRBV27|TRBJ2-7|NA
TGTGCCAGCGCAACTTCCTACGAGCAGTACTTC
CASATSYEQYF
>once|TRBV6-1|TRBJ2-6|NA
TGTGCCAGCAGTGAACGGGGATCTGGGGCCAACGTCCTGACTTTC
CASSERGSGANVLTF
>NA|TRBV19|TRBJ1-6|NA
TGTGCCAGTAGTATAAACAGCCAAAGCGGTTCACCCCTCCACTTT
CASSINSQSGSPLHF
>NA|TRBV6-6|TRBJ1-5|TRBD1
TGTGCCAGCAGTGCCGGGACAGCTTATAGCAATCAGCCCCAGCATTTT
CASSAGTAYSNQPQHF
>NA|TRBV7-8|TRBJ2-3|TRBD2
TGTGCCAGCAGCTCCGAAATAGCGGGGGGGCCGCAACGAACCACGCGGTATTTT
CASSSEIAGGPQRTTRYF
>NA|TRBV2|TRBJ2-3|NA
TGTGCCAGCAGCCGCGGGGGCACAGATACGCAGTATTTT
CASSRGGTDTQYF
>NA|TRBV6-5|TRBJ1-2|NA
TGTGCCTTCCCCCGGACACAATTTGTGGACTATGGCTACACCTTC
CAFPRTQFVDYGYTF
>NA|TRBV11-2|TRBJ2-1|TRBD2
TGTGCCAGCAGCGCCACTAGCGGGGGGAGCTACAATGAGCAGTTCTTC
CASSATSGGSYNEQFF
>once|TRBV7-9|TRBJ2-5|TRBD1
TGTGCCAGCAGCCCCCAGGGGGCCCAAGAGACCCAGTACTTC
CASSPQGAQETQYF
>NA|TRBV7-3|TRBJ1-2|NA
TGTGCCAGCAGCTCCTCGGGGGGGTCTTACTATGGCTACACCTTC
CASSSSGGSYYGYTF